This entry features one T cell receptor beta chain sequence. No antigen is known for it. The sample holds no much larger clone one base away, and base qualities are not on file. This sample is part of a study of blood T cell repertoires in COVID-19 (dated by TCRdb to 2020 to 2022). Concerning the study at large: The collaborator samples originated in the United States, Italy and Spain and spanned the acute and convalescent phases of COVID-19. The repertoires were made available in a free public database intended to serve as a resource for research on the immune response to SARS-CoV-2. The samples were drawn from two sources: the first 160 participants of the ongoing ImmuneRACE study, and some 1,300 subjects contributed by 6 global collaborators. Subjects who had been exposed to COVID-19, were actively infected with it, or had recovered from it provided the deeply sampled blood TCRbeta repertoires that made up the dataset. Nearly every sample came with metadata listing a de-identified subject ID, COVID-19 status, age in years and sex. The material from the prospective study consisted of cDNA or gDNA derived from T cells, B-cell-depleted T cells, or PBMCs. Where HLA class I and class II types were available, the types were taken from metadata supplied by the sample provider, not from assay-based typing.

The collaborating institutions used their own protocols to collect whole blood in K2EDTA tubes. Collaborator samples were shipped for TCRbeta analysis as frozen whole blood, isolated PBMCs, or DNA extracted from either sample type. Study-level results and caveats: The quantity of clinical and demographic metadata differed by source and by participant and was supplied without curation.

The immunoSEQ Assay, a bias-controlled multiplex PCR, was used to amplify TCRbeta CDR3 regions from genomic DNA. The original pipeline was this. The number of nucleated cells in each sample was estimated from the amplification of reference gene primers within the assay. To quantify the absolute abundance of each unique TCRbeta CDR3 rearrangement, sequence reads were collapsed and filtered. For each sample, productive Simpson clonality was calculated by taking the square root of Simpson's diversity index across productive rearrangements. The source is immuneACCESS, and TCRdb retained only in-frame sequences with V and J called. Part of the clones is not carried over; for the studies checked, unresolved V genes explain less than half of this, and the remainder is unexplained. V and J calls and clone size are copied from that table; D and trimming were computed from the DNA. The sample profile shows tens of thousands of clones; roughly 80% of them were found once. Roughly 5% of the sample belongs to the ten largest clones.

The source material was peripheral blood. This receptor was obtained from a man aged 65-85 years with acute or convalescent COVID-19.

This receptor carries the CDR3 CASSTYPGQDNYGYTF. The DNA reads TGTGCCAGTAGTACTTATCCGGGACAGGATAACTATGGCTACACCTTC. The rearrangement combines TRBV19 with TRBJ1-2; TRBD1 lines up with 8 middle nucleotides. Ends trimmed: V by 4 bases, J by 1 base; bases unmatched to a gene: 8. The CDR3 runs 16 residues from the cysteine to the phenylalanine. Kept here is only the CDR3 DNA, which spans 48 bases and is read in frame from base 1. From a lookup of the germline V gene (reference sequence), CDR1 and CDR2 are LNHDA and SQIVND.